A single sample gave rise to the 23 T cell receptor beta chains below, sequenced in a study of cytomegalovirus exposure and HLA in healthy donors. Both 60 Vbeta primers and 13 Jbeta primers went into the PCR. Only in-frame clones appear in the TCRdb table, and some are missing; sequencing was by immunoSEQ multiplex PCR. The table has about 150,000 clones, 80% seen once. The material sequenced was PBMCs. All receptors come from a woman aged 40 to 49 in good health and CMV-seropositive.

The genes are TRBV7-3 and TRBJ2-2, with D possibly TRBD1 on 5 matching bases. Germline V gives CDR1 SGHTA, CDR2 FQGTGA. The CDR3 has 13 residues. Between the trimmed V and J ends, which lost 2 bases and 6 bases, there was a span of 7 bases. The DNA of the CDR3 is TGTGCCAGCAGCTTAGAAGGGGCCGGGGAGCTGTTTTTT. Translating gives CASSLEGAGELFF.

This clone has more than one count but fewer than ten. This chain links TRBV5-1 with TRBJ2-1, with 9 bases that match TRBD2. Per germline, CDR1 SGHRS and CDR2 YFSETQ. J gave up 5 bases and V 6 bases, and 12 bases lay outside the gene matches. This CDR3 has 16 amino acids. The CDR3 is CASKTVLAGGHNEQFF. In DNA, the CDR3 is TGCGCCAGCAAAACGGTCCTGGCGGGAGGGCACAATGAGCAGTTCTTC.

The chain joins TRBV12-5 to TRBJ1-2, with a tentative D call TRBD1 (5 bases). Germline V gene data show CDR1 as LGHNT and CDR2 as FRNRAP. The germline V and J ends were trimmed by 4 bases and 6 bases, with 9 bases remaining between them. The CDR3 loop spans 12 amino acids. DNA for the CDR3: TGTGCTAGTGGTTGGGGAGGGGATGGCTACACCTTC. Its translation: CASGWGGDGYTF.

This clone was seen only a few times. V gene TRBV27 combines with J gene TRBJ2-5; 9 bases map to TRBD1. The germline gives CDR1 MNHEY, CDR2 SMNVEV (reference sequence). This CDR3 has 14 residues. V shed 3 bases and J 11 bases; nucleotides not matched to a gene: 10. DNA for the CDR3: TGTGCCAGCAGTTTCGTACAGGGGGCGGGGGAGCAGTACTTC. Protein product: CASSFVQGAGEQYF.

V gene TRBV30 combines with J gene TRBJ1-2, with D tentatively TRBD1 (6 bases). Germline V gene data show CDR1 as GTSNPN and CDR2 as SVGIG (reference sequence). The CDR3 is 14 residues long. Trimming left V 2 bases short and J 8 bases short, with 18 bases between. The CDR3 sequence is CAWSRTDLREGYTF. For the CDR3, the DNA is TGTGCCTGGAGTCGGACAGACCTAAGGGAGGGCTACACCTTC.

The chain carries TRBV5-1 and TRBJ2-5; 9 nucleotides align to TRBD1. The germline gives CDR1 SGHRS, CDR2 YFSETQ. Germline trimming cut 4 bases from V and 3 bases from J; bases unmatched to any gene: 7. The CDR3 runs to 15 residues. The DNA for the CDR3 is TGCGCCAGCAGCACCTACAGGGGGCGGGAAGAGACCCAGTACTTC. Translating gives CASSTYRGREETQYF.

The CDR3 sequence: CASSESRTFSSYEQYF. CDR3 coding DNA: TGCGCCAGCAGTGAGTCTAGGACATTCAGCTCCTACGAGCAGTACTTC. The gene calls are TRBV10-1 and TRBJ2-7, with D perhaps matching TRBD1 (5 bases). Germline V gene data show CDR1 as WNHNN and CDR2 as SYGVQD (reference sequence). The CDR3 runs 16 residues. The V end lost 0 bases, the J end lost 0 bases, and 12 bases lay between the germline ends.

The chain employs TRBV30 and TRBJ1-1; TRBD1 is a possible D gene (6 bases). The CDR3 spans 17 residues. Germline CDR1 and CDR2: GTSNPN and SVGIG (reference sequence). The germline V and J ends were trimmed by 1 base and 4 bases, with 22 bases remaining between them. CDR3 DNA: TGTGCCTGGAGTGGCCGACTGGGGACATTAAGGGTCACTGAAGCTTTCTTT. Translated, it gives CAWSGRLGTLRVTEAFF.

V is TRBV11-2 and J is TRBJ2-3; 15 bases align to TRBD2. V shed 3 bases and J 0 bases; nucleotides not matched to a gene: 4. CDR1 is SGHAT and CDR2 is FQNNGV in the germline V gene. This CDR3 comprises 18 residues. The DNA for the CDR3 is TGTGCCAGCAGCTTCGGGACTAGCGGGAGGACCAGCACAGATACGCAGTATTTT. It translates to CASSFGTSGRTSTDTQYF.

The chain recombines TRBV5-4 with TRBJ2-2; 10 bases agree with TRBD2. The CDR3 extends over 16 amino acids. Unmatched junction bases numbered 2, after V lost 2 bases and J lost 1 base. Germline assignment: CDR1 SGHNT and CDR2 YYREEE (reference sequence). The chain's CDR3 is CASSFTSGKNTGELFF. CDR3 bases: TGTGCCAGCAGCTTTACTAGCGGGAAGAACACCGGGGAGCTGTTTTTT.

This clone was detected only a few times. The rearrangement uses TRBV11-3 and TRBJ2-1; D is uncertain. Deletions cut 4 bases from V and 9 bases from J, with 7 bases between. The CDR3 consists of 11 residues. Per the germline V gene, CDR1 is SGHNT and CDR2 is YENEEA. CDR3 DNA sequence: TGTGCCAGCAGCTCGGTTGGTGAGCAGTTCTTC. It yields the protein CASSSVGEQFF.

In this sample, this clone turned up a few times. The chain employs TRBV30 and TRBJ1-2; D is perhaps TRBD1 (6 bases). The V gene lost 2 bases and the J gene lost 4 bases, with 11 bases spanning the gap. Germline CDR1 and CDR2: GTSNPN and SVGIG (reference sequence). This CDR3 spans 13 amino acids. CDR3 nucleotide sequence: TGTGCCTGGAGTTCCGACAGGATCTATGGCTACACCTTC. Its translation is CAWSSDRIYGYTF.

This chain joins TRBV6-6 and TRBJ2-5; D is unresolved. From germline, CDR1 is MNHNY and CDR2 SVGAGI (reference sequence). Trimming left V 6 bases short and J 3 bases short, with 11 bases between. The CDR3 is made up of 13 amino acids. The CDR3 loop is CASSPTIEETQYF. The CDR3 coding sequence is TGTGCCAGCAGCCCTACCATCGAAGAGACCCAGTACTTC.

This clone was observed a handful of times. The V gene is TRBV27, the J gene TRBJ2-7, with D maybe TRBD1 (5 bases). The germline V gene has CDR1 MNHEY and CDR2 SMNVEV (reference sequence). Deletions cut 5 bases from V and 5 bases from J, with 16 bases between. The CDR3 extends over 14 amino acids. The CDR3 is CASSDNPQGHEQYF. CDR3 coding DNA: TGTGCCAGCAGTGATAACCCTCAGGGCCACGAGCAGTACTTC.

The chain employs TRBV9 and TRBJ1-5; D perhaps matches TRBD1 (6 bases). This CDR3 spans 16 amino acids. Germline loops: CDR1 SGDLS, CDR2 YYNGEE. Trimming cost V 0 bases and J 7 bases, with 17 bases left between them. The CDR3 coding sequence is TGTGCCAGCAGCGTAGAAGCCCAGGGGCTTAGGCAGCCCCAGCATTTT. Its translation: CASSVEAQGLRQPQHF.

The chain combines TRBV6-5 with TRBJ2-1, with 14 nucleotides matching TRBD2. CDR1 MNHEY and CDR2 SVGAGI come from the germline V gene. J gave up 10 bases and V 6 bases, and 8 bases lay outside the gene matches. This CDR3 spans 15 amino acids. DNA for the CDR3: TGTGCCAGCAGCGGGACTAGCGGGAGTTTCGGGGAGCAGTTCTTC. Translation gives CASSGTSGSFGEQFF.

Turning to this clone: The junction does not match germline at one end; this may be a read error. The sample holds other DNA sequences that translate to the same CDR3. The chain uses TRBV5-6 and TRBJ2-2; weak D call: TRBD1 (6 bases). Germline values: CDR1 SGHDT, CDR2 YYEEEE. The CDR3 loop spans 14 amino acids. Written as DNA, the CDR3 is TGTGCCAGCAGCCAACAGGGTACCAACGGGGAGTTGTTTTTT. Its translation: CASSQQGTNGELFF.

A remark on this clone: The identical CDR3 is also encoded by other nucleotide sequences in the sample. V usage is TRBV6-5 and J usage is TRBJ1-5; D remains unclear. The CDR3 loop spans 15 amino acids. Looked up from germline, CDR1 is MNHEY and CDR2 is SVGAGI. V was shortened by 0 bases and J by 2 bases, with 8 bases between the two germline ends. The CDR3 sequence: CASSYSWQGNQPQHF. The CDR3 region has the DNA TGTGCCAGCAGTTACTCGTGGCAGGGCAATCAGCCCCAGCATTTT.

The gene calls are TRBV9 and TRBJ2-3; 9 bases agree with TRBD2. Unmatched junction bases numbered 8, after V lost 4 bases and J lost 2 bases. Looked up from germline, CDR1 is SGDLS and CDR2 is YYNGEE. The CDR3 has 16 amino acids. CDR3: CASSPSIAGDTDTQYF. Here the CDR3 DNA reads TGTGCCAGCAGCCCTTCGATAGCGGGAGACACAGATACGCAGTATTTT.

The chain uses TRBV18 and TRBJ2-1, with D possibly matching TRBD2 (6 bases). Germline CDR1 and CDR2: KGHSH and LQKENI. The CDR3 spans 13 residues. Trimming removed 2 bases from V and 8 bases from J, with 10 bases in between. DNA for the CDR3: TGTGCCAGCTCACCAGCCGGGAGCGATGAGCAGTTCTTC. This codes for CASSPAGSDEQFF.

This chain uses TRBV5-1 with TRBJ1-2; D unresolved. The V end was cut by 5 bases, the J end by 4 bases, with 15 bases between. Germline loops: CDR1 SGHRS, CDR2 YFSETQ. The length of the CDR3 is 14 residues. The CDR3 region is CASRPDGSLYGYTF. In DNA form, the CDR3 reads TGCGCCAGCAGACCCGATGGCAGTCTCTATGGCTACACCTTC.

This sequence joins TRBV30 and TRBJ2-7; maybe TRBD2 (6 bases). From germline, CDR1 is GTSNPN and CDR2 SVGIG (reference sequence). The CDR3 runs 11 residues. V shed 5 bases and J shed 2 bases, with 7 bases lying between them. Here the CDR3 DNA reads TGTGCCTGGGGACTAACCTACGAGCAGTACTTC. Its translation is CAWGLTYEQYF. Full variable domain (missing parts from reference TRBV30 and TRBJ2-7): SQTIHQWPATLVQPVGSPLSLECTVEGTSNPNLYWYRQAAGRGLQLLFYSVGIGQISSEVPQNLSASRPQDRQFILSSKKLLLSDSGFYLCAWGLTYEQYFGPGTRLTVT.

The chain joins TRBV11-2 to TRBJ2-7, with 11 bases identical to TRBD1. The CDR3 is made up of 16 amino acids. Germline-derived CDR1 and CDR2 are SGHAT and FQNNGV. V gave up 4 bases and J gave up 6 bases; unmatched junction bases: 11. The DNA for the CDR3 is TGTGCCAGCAGCTCGGGACAGGGGGTGTCTAGGGGCGAGCAGTACTTC. This translates into CASSSGQGVSRGEQYF.